The 13 T cell receptor beta chains presented below share a single source sample, sequenced in a study of shared clonotypes between healthy human individuals. Cells designated naive CD8 were CD45RO-negative and were positively selected for CCR7, with terminally differentiated effector memory CD45RA+ cells excluded. Here immunoSEQ multiplex PCR was the method, and the copy in TCRdb shows in-frame clones only, minus some. Among millions of clones, under 95% were seen once, and the ten largest hold more than 1.5%. Source material: naive CD8+ T cells from PBMCs. The receptors here all came from a man younger than 30 in good health. Some clones in this sample may be carry-over from other donors' samples.

The gene calls are TRBV5-6 and TRBJ2-1; 9 nucleotides line up with TRBD2. The germline V gene encodes CDR1 SGHDT and CDR2 YYEEEE. The CDR3 is made up of 14 amino acids. Unmatched junction bases numbered 2, after V lost 0 bases and J lost 7 bases. CDR3 protein: CASSLALAGNEQFF. Written as DNA, the CDR3 is TGTGCCAGCAGCTTGGCCCTAGCGGGAAATGAGCAGTTCTTC.

CDR3 loop: CASSLWGLAASSYNEQFF. CDR3 DNA: TGTGCCAGCAGCTTATGGGGGCTAGCGGCGAGCTCCTACAATGAGCAGTTCTTC. The chain is built from TRBV7-3 and TRBJ2-1; D might be TRBD2 (7 bases). The ends were cut back, 2 bases at V and 0 bases at J, with 17 bases in the middle. The CDR3 is 18 residues long. Germline CDR1 reads SGHTA; CDR2 reads FQGTGA.

The chain employs TRBV6-6 and TRBJ1-1; D not certain. V lost 4 bases and J 8 bases, leaving 14 bases between the germline ends. The germline V gene has CDR1 MNHNY and CDR2 SVGAGI (reference sequence). The CDR3 totals 13 residues. This CDR3 reads CASSSDERLEAFF. The CDR3 nucleotides are TGTGCCAGCAGTTCTGATGAAAGACTCGAAGCTTTCTTT.

This clone has only one observation. The V and J genes are TRBV27 and TRBJ2-7; D possibly uses TRBD1 or TRBD2 (5 bases each). The ends were cut back, 4 bases at V and 1 base at J, with 17 bases in the middle. Germline V lookup: CDR1 MNHEY, CDR2 SMNVEV (reference sequence). This CDR3 is 16 amino acids long. This CDR3 reads CASSYGTDGLSYEQYF. CDR3 in DNA: TGTGCCAGCAGTTACGGGACGGACGGTTTATCCTACGAGCAGTACTTC.

V usage is TRBV7-9 and J usage is TRBJ2-7, with 9 bases aligning to TRBD2. The CDR3 covers 15 residues. Germline assignment: CDR1 SEHNR and CDR2 FQNEAQ (reference sequence). Trimming at V came to 4 bases and at J to 3 bases, leaving 7 bases not matched to a gene. The CDR3 spells CASSSTSGESYEQYF. CDR3 nucleotides: TGTGCCAGCAGCTCGACTAGCGGAGAAAGCTACGAGCAGTACTTC.

The V and J genes are TRBV19 and TRBJ1-5; 7 bases line up with TRBD1. Losses at the gene ends were 9 bases for V and 1 base for J; bases not matched to a gene: 9. CDR3 length: 15 residues. Per germline, CDR1 LNHDA and CDR2 SQIVND (reference sequence). The CDR3 DNA follows: TGTGCCAGCCTCCGGGACAGAGGAAGCAATCAGCCCCAGCATTTT. Its translation is CASLRDRGSNQPQHF. Complete variable domain (other parts from reference TRBV19 and TRBJ1-5): DGGITQSPKYLFRKEGQNVTLSCEQNLNHDAMYWYRQDPGQGLRLIYYSQIVNDFQKGDIAEGYSVSREKKESFPLTVTSAQKNPTAFYLCASLRDRGSNQPQHFGDGTRLSIL.

The V and J genes are TRBV10-3 and TRBJ2-2; 8 bases line up with TRBD1. The trim removed 1 base at V and 7 bases at J, leaving 5 bases unmatched. Germline V gives CDR1 ENHRY, CDR2 SYGVKD. The length of the CDR3 is 15 residues. Here the CDR3 reads CAISELQGAGGELFF. The CDR3 DNA is TGTGCCATCAGTGAGTTGCAGGGGGCAGGCGGGGAGCTGTTTTTT.

The V gene is TRBV27, the J gene TRBJ2-7; 9 bases match TRBD1. CDR1 is MNHEY, CDR2 SMNVEV, per germline (reference sequence). This CDR3 comprises 17 residues. J lost 3 bases, V lost 0 bases, and 9 bases had no gene match. CDR3 coding DNA: TGTGCCAGCAGTTTATCCCACGGGACAGGGTTGGTCTACGAGCAGTACTTC. Translated, it gives CASSLSHGTGLVYEQYF.

The genes are TRBV11-3 and TRBJ2-1, with D uncertain. The germline gives CDR1 SGHNT, CDR2 YENEEA. This CDR3 contains 12 residues. Trimming shortened V by 4 bases and J by 4 bases, and 5 bases separated the two germline ends. CDR3 sequence: CASSSVYNEQFF. In nucleotides, the CDR3 is TGTGCCAGCAGCTCGGTTTACAATGAGCAGTTCTTC.

V usage is TRBV4-2 and J usage is TRBJ1-3; 12 nucleotides line up with TRBD1. The CDR3 runs 21 residues. Germline lookup yields CDR1 LGHNA and CDR2 YNFKEQ. V lost 0 bases and J lost 2; bases outside the gene matches: 14. The CDR3 bases are TGTGCCAGCAGCCAAGACGATCGACAATACCGGGACAGGGGGCCTGGAAACACCATATATTTT. This encodes CASSQDDRQYRDRGPGNTIYF.

The chain links TRBV6-5 to TRBJ1-4; 7 bases map to TRBD1. With 6 bases clipped from V and 5 bases from J, the junction kept 9 bases outside the gene matches. This CDR3 has 15 amino acids. Germline CDR1 is MNHEY and CDR2 is SVGAGI. CDR3 sequence (DNA): TGTGCCAGCAGGGAACGGGACAGCCGGAATGAAAAACTGTTTTTT. The encoded protein is CASRERDSRNEKLFF.

The chain carries TRBV4-1 and TRBJ2-7; TRBD1 is a possible D gene (5 bases). V was trimmed by 5 bases and J by 2 bases, leaving 16 bases between them. CDR1 and CDR2 from the germline V gene are MGHRA and YSYEKL. The CDR3 extends over 15 amino acids. CDR3 bases: TGCGCCAGCAGCGAGACAGACCTCTTAACCTACGAGCAGTACTTC. As protein: CASSETDLLTYEQYF.

This rearrangement joins TRBV7-6 to TRBJ2-1, with 8 bases fitting TRBD2. Per germline, CDR1 SGHVS and CDR2 FNYEAQ. The CDR3 loop spans 16 amino acids. V lost 3 bases to trimming and J lost 0 bases; unmatched junction nucleotides: 4. The CDR3 DNA sequence: TGTGCCAGCAGCTTGGCTAGCGGGCGCTCCTACAATGAGCAGTTCTTC. This gives the protein CASSLASGRSYNEQFF. Complete variable domain (other parts from reference TRBV7-6 and TRBJ2-1): GAGVSQSPRYKVTKRGQDVALRCDPISGHVSLYWYRQALGQGPEFLTYFNYEAQQDKSGLPNDRFSAERPEGSISTLTIQRTEQRDSAMYRCASSLASGRSYNEQFFGPGTRLTVL.